This record covers a single TCR beta chain. The CDR3 end lies 3 residues beyond the end of the read and is filled in from the germline J gene. This record belongs to a study of T cells in women clearing cervical HPV infection. Study as a whole: Controls were women whose single incident HPV16 infection cleared within 12 months without precancer or cancer.

V lost 5 bases, J lost 4 bases, and 12 bases stayed unmatched. The CDR3 runs to 17 residues. The germline CDR1 and CDR2 sequences are WNHNN and SYGVQD (reference sequence). The assay was immunoSEQ multiplex PCR, and TCRdb's table has in-frame clones only and misses some. The data show about 25,000 clones, and the top ten clones hold around 3.5%. This chain joins TRBV10-1 and TRBJ2-5; TRBD1 agrees at 11 bases. Sequencing was carried out using blood buffy coat. The sequence was obtained from a woman between 18 and 75 years old with a cervical HPV16 infection that either progressed to CIN3+ or cleared (not recorded which). CDR3 bases read: TGCGCCAGCAGTCGGACAGGGGGCGCGATCTGGGGAGAGACC. It translates to CASSRTGGAIWGET. The full CDR3 protein reads CASSRTGGAIWGETQYF.